This note documents a single TCR beta chain sequence. Its antigen is still unknown. No much larger clonotype is one base removed from it; base qualities were not supplied. TCRbeta CDR3 regions were amplified from genomic DNA by means of the immunoSEQ Assay, a bias-controlled multiplex PCR. Per the original workflow: Within the assay, amplification of reference gene primers was used to estimate how many nucleated cells each sample contained. Sequence reads were collapsed and filtered to measure the absolute abundance of every unique TCRbeta CDR3 rearrangement. For each sample, productive Simpson clonality was calculated as the square root of Simpson's diversity index over productive rearrangements. This is the immuneACCESS table as TCRdb keeps it, with only in-frame sequences that have V and J called. A part of the clones is gone; compared with another copy, unresolved V genes explain less than half, and the rest is unexplained. V and J calls and clone size are given by that table; D and trimming were obtained from the DNA. A total of around 500,000 clones appear in this sample, about 88% of them only once. Of the sample, roughly 8.5% is held by the ten largest clones.

This sample was taken from a study of blood T cell repertoires in COVID-19 (dated by TCRdb to about 2020). In the study overall: Samples from collaborators originated in the United States, Italy and Spain and spanned both the acute and convalescent phases of COVID-19. Deeply sampled blood TCRbeta repertoires from subjects exposed to, actively infected with, or recovered from COVID-19 were included in the dataset. A de-identified subject ID, COVID-19 status, age in years and sex were almost always included in the sample metadata. Samples were obtained from the ongoing ImmuneRACE study (first 160 participants) and from over 1,000 subjects provided by 6 global collaborators. The prospective study material was composed of cDNA or gDNA derived from T cells, B-cell-depleted T cells, or PBMCs. The repertoires were released in a freely available public database intended as a resource for research on the immune response to SARS-CoV-2. Where available, HLA class I and class II types were obtained from metadata supplied by the sample provider rather than from assay-based typing.

Participants in the prospective study were enrolled through a virtual design, were aged about 18 to 90 years, and lived in 20 to 30 United States geographic areas. Cohort assignment in the prospective study relied on participant-reported clinical history from a screening survey and a study questionnaire. For ImmuneRACE Cohort 3, a participant was defined as recovered based on two consecutive negative NP/OP PCR tests, clearance by a healthcare professional, or resolution of symptoms. In the prospective study, whole blood, serum and a nasopharyngeal or oropharyngeal swab were collected from each participant by mobile phlebotomists. Additional blood draws and questionnaires over an approximately two-month period could optionally be provided by prospective study participants. Before DNA extraction, blood samples from the prospective study were shipped at room temperature or frozen. The CDR3 runs 15 amino acids, cysteine and phenylalanine included. Only CDR3 DNA remains: 45 bases, in frame from the first base. Per the germline V gene, KGHSH is the CDR1 and LQKENI is the CDR2. V drops 1 base and J drops 6 bases, leaving 13 bases in between.

Broad study findings and their caveats: How much clinical and demographic metadata was included differed by source and by participant, and the metadata was provided uncurated.

This receptor was taken from a woman aged 60-70 years who had recovered from COVID-19. Recombination connected TRBV18 to TRBJ2-1; TRBD1 is perhaps the D gene, given 6 matching bases. The source material was PBMCs or T cells enriched from blood (not recorded which). The DNA sequence is as follows: TGTGCCAGCTCACCACTAGGGGGTGAGGGCAATGAGCAGTTCTTC. The translation is CASSPLGGEGNEQFF.